These 8 T cell receptor beta chains were sequenced from one sample in a study of blood T cell repertoires in COVID-19. Clones were sequenced by immunoSEQ multiplex PCR, and TCRdb holds only the in-frame ones, with some missing. Here the sample spans approximately 220,000 clones, about nine tenths being singletons. Sequencing was done on a sample of peripheral blood. All receptors come from a man in his fifties with acute or convalescent COVID-19.

The rearrangement uses TRBV2 and TRBJ1-2; 7 bases are shared with TRBD1. The CDR3 runs 13 residues. V was pared by 6 bases and J by 4 bases, with 5 bases of the junction left unmatched. From germline, CDR1 is SNHLY and CDR2 FYNNEI. CDR3 in amino acids: CASSYRGPYGYTF. CDR3 DNA sequence: TGTGCCAGCAGCTACAGGGGCCCCTATGGCTACACCTTC.

V is TRBV7-8 and J is TRBJ1-3, with 7 bases aligning to TRBD1. The CDR3 totals 14 residues. J was trimmed by 4 bases and V by 4 bases; bases with no gene match: 4. From germline, CDR1 is SGHVS and CDR2 FQNEAQ. CDR3 protein: CASSSRDSGNTIYF. DNA of the CDR3: TGTGCCAGCAGCTCACGGGACAGCGGAAACACCATATATTTT.

This clone was seen a handful of times. The chain has TRBV6-5 and TRBJ1-3; 7 bases line up with TRBD1. CDR1 MNHEY and CDR2 SVGAGI come from the germline V gene. CDR3 size: 15 residues. V shed 5 bases and J 1 base; nucleotides not matched to a gene: 5. The CDR3 sequence is CASSRQGRSGNTIYF. CDR3 DNA: TGTGCCAGCAGTCGACAGGGACGTTCTGGAAACACCATATATTTT.

This clone was picked up one time. The CDR3 sequence: CASSSLTENRGHSETQYF. The CDR3 region has the DNA TGTGCCAGCAGCTCCCTGACGGAAAACAGGGGGCATTCCGAGACCCAGTACTTC. The J gene is TRBJ2-5, the V gene TRBV7-9; 9 bases map to TRBD1. With V trimmed by 4 bases and J by 5 bases, 17 bases remained unmatched. The CDR3 loop spans 18 amino acids. The germline V gene has CDR1 SEHNR and CDR2 FQNEAQ (reference sequence).

This chain uses TRBV18 with TRBJ1-5; D is uncertain. Trimming cost V 2 bases and J 4 bases, with 9 bases left between them. Germline lookup yields CDR1 KGHSH and CDR2 LQKENI. This CDR3 region has 14 residues. The CDR3 DNA follows: TGTGCCAGCTCACCAGATGGTCGGAATCAGCCCCAGCATTTT. Protein sequence: CASSPDGRNQPQHF. The entire variable domain, with the rest obtained from reference TRBV18 and TRBJ1-5, is as follows: NAGVMQNPRHLVRRRGQEARLRCSPMKGHSHVYWYRQLPEEGLKFMVYLQKENIIDESGMPKERFSAEFPKEGPSILRIQQVVRGDSAAYFCASSPDGRNQPQHFGDGTRLSIL.

The V and J genes are TRBV5-1 and TRBJ1-1; D is unclear. V dropped 1 base and J dropped 5 bases, with 15 bases sitting between them. CDR3 length: 15 amino acids. CDR1 is SGHRS and CDR2 is YFSETQ in the germline V gene. CDR3 nucleotides: TGCGCCAGCAGCTTGATGAACCCAGGTCAGACTGAAGCTTTCTTT. Amino acid sequence: CASSLMNPGQTEAFF.

The chain links TRBV2 to TRBJ1-4, with 7 bases identical to TRBD1. CDR1 SNHLY and CDR2 FYNNEI come from the germline V gene. The CDR3 runs to 15 residues. V dropped 3 bases and J dropped 5; count of bases not matched to a gene: 6. DNA of the CDR3: TGTGCCAGCAGTGAGTCGACAGGGAGAAATGAAAAACTGTTTTTT. Amino acids: CASSESTGRNEKLFF.

The chain combines TRBV9 with TRBJ2-3; D remains ambiguous. Germline lookup yields CDR1 SGDLS and CDR2 YYNGEE. The CDR3 is 15 residues long. V was cut by 1 base and J by 1 base, with 10 bases left in between. CDR3 sequence (DNA): TGTGCCAGCAGCGTACAACAGAGCCGCACAGATACGCAGTATTTT. It encodes CASSVQQSRTDTQYF.